This T cell receptor (beta chain) was profiled in a study of T cell responses to AZD1222 COVID-19 vaccine. Sequenced by immunoSEQ multiplex PCR; TCRdb stores in-frame clones only, minus some. The table shows about 69,000 clones, with 75% to 90% occurring only once. Regarding the study as a whole: Among the donors, most were white British and more were female, and clonal diversity was possibly underestimated.

The CDR3 has 14 amino acids. The trim removed 4 bases at V and 3 bases at J, leaving 2 bases unmatched. Germline values: CDR1 MGHRA, CDR2 YSYEKL. Turning to this clone: Its antigen is still unknown.

The chain has TRBV4-1 and TRBJ2-3; TRBD2 aligns across 9 bases. The sample was peripheral blood, taken 28 days after the second AZD1222 dose. The TCR originated in an adult who received the AZD1222 COVID-19 vaccine. DNA of the CDR3: TGCGCCAGCAGCCTAAGCGGGGGGACAGATACGCAGTATTTT. Amino acids: CASSLSGGTDTQYF.